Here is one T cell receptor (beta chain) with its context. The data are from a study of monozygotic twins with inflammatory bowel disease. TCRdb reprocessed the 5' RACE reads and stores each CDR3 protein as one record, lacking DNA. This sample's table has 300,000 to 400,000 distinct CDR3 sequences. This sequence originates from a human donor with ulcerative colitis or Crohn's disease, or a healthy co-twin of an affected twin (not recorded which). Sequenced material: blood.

The CDR3 spells CASSLTLVHGGQETQYF. The chain employs TRBV7-9 and TRBJ2-5; TCRdb indicates TRBD1, and absent DNA this call remains unverified. This CDR3 contains 17 residues. Germline CDR1 and CDR2: SEHNR and FQNEAQ (reference sequence).